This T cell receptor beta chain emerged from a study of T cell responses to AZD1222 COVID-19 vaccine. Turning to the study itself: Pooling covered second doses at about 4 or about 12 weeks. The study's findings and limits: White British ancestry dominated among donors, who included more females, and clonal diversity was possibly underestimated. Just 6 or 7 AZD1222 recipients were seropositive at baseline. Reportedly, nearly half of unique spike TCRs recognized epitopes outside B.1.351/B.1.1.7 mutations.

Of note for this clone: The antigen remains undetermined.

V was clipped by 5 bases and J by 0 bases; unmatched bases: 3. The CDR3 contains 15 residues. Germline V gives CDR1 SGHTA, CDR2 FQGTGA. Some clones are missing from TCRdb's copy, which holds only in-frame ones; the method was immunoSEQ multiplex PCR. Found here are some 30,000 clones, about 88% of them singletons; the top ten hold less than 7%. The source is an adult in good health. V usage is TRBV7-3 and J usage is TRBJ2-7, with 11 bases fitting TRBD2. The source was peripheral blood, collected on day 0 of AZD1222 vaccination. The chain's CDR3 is CASSLGTSGSYEQYF. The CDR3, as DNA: TGTGCCAGCAGCCTGGGGACTAGCGGCTCCTACGAGCAGTACTTC.